A single sample is the source of the 4 T cell receptor beta chains below, sequenced in a study of cytomegalovirus exposure and HLA in healthy donors. PCR primers comprised 60 Vbeta and 13 Jbeta primers. The assay was immunoSEQ multiplex PCR, and TCRdb's table has in-frame clones only and misses some. The table lists some 130,000 clones, roughly 79% of them singletons. The sequenced sample consisted of PBMCs. The origin of the receptors is a woman in her 40s in good health and CMV-seronegative.

The chain employs TRBV6-5 and TRBJ2-3, with 9 bases aligning to TRBD1. V lost 7 bases to trimming and J lost 4 bases; unmatched junction nucleotides: 9. Per the germline V gene, CDR1 is MNHEY and CDR2 is SVGAGI. The CDR3 is 15 residues long. The CDR3 region is CASKTQGAIPDTQYF. The CDR3 DNA is TGTGCCAGCAAGACACAGGGGGCGATCCCAGATACGCAGTATTTT.

The chain couples TRBV6-5 to TRBJ2-5; TRBD2 is a possible D gene (6 bases). Germline V gene data show CDR1 as MNHEY and CDR2 as SVGAGI. The V end was cut by 4 bases, the J end by 2 bases, with 14 bases between. The CDR3 covers 15 residues. The CDR3 is CASSFWEDEQETQYF. As DNA, the CDR3 is TGTGCCAGCAGTTTTTGGGAGGACGAACAAGAGACCCAGTACTTC.

CDR3 DNA sequence: TGTGCCAGCAGCCAAGTTTTGGGGACAGGGGCGGAAGCCCTTGAAGCTTTCTTT. It specifies CASSQVLGTGAEALEAFF. The chain combines TRBV4-2 with TRBJ1-1; TRBD1 agrees at 10 bases. After removal of 1 base from V and 7 bases from J, the junction contained 15 bases not matched to a gene. CDR3 length: 18 amino acids. The germline CDR1 and CDR2 sequences are LGHNA and YNFKEQ.

The V gene is TRBV29-1, the J gene TRBJ1-4; D is unresolved. The germline CDR1 and CDR2 sequences are SQVTM and ANQGSEA. V lost 4 bases, J lost 0 bases, and 15 bases lay in between. This CDR3 is built from 16 residues. The CDR3 spells CSVALSTDPTNEKLFF. CDR3 bases: TGCAGCGTTGCTTTAAGCACAGACCCAACTAATGAAAAACTGTTTTTT.